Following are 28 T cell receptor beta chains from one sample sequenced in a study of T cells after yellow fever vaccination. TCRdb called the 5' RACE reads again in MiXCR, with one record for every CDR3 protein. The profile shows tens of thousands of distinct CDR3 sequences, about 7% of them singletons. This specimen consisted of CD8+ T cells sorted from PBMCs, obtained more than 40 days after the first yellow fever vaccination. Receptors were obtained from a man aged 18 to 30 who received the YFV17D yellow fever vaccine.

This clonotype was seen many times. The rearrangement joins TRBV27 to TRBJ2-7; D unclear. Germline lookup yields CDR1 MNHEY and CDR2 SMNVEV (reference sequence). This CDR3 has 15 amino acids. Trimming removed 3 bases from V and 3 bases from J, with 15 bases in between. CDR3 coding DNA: TGTGCCAGCAGTTTGGTAGGTACTGGGTTCTACGAGCAGTACTTC. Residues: CASSLVGTGFYEQYF.

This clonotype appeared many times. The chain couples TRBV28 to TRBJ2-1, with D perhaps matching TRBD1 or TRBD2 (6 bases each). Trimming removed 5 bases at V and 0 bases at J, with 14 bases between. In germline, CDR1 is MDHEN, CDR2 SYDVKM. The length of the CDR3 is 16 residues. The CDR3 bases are TGTGCCAGCAGTCCCACGGGGGCGAGCTCCTACAATGAGCAGTTCTTC. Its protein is CASSPTGASSYNEQFF. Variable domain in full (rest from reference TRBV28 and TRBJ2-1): DVKVTQSSRYLVKRTGEKVFLECVQDMDHENMFWYRQDPGLGLRLIYFSYDVKMKEKGDIPEGYSVSREKKERFSLILESASTNQTSMYLCASSPTGASSYNEQFFGPGTRLTVL.

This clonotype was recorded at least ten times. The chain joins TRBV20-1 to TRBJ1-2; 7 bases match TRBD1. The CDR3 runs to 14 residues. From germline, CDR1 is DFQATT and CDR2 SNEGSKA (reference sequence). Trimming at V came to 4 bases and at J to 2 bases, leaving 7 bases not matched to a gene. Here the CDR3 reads CSATGQENNYGYTF. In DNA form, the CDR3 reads TGCAGTGCTACTGGACAGGAGAACAACTATGGCTACACCTTC.

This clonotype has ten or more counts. The CDR3 DNA follows: TGTGCCAGCAGCGTAGCTCATCGGTTAGATACGCAGTATTTT. Amino acids: CASSVAHRLDTQYF. The chain recombines TRBV9 with TRBJ2-3; D not certain. V lost 0 bases and J 5 bases, leaving 10 bases between the germline ends. Germline V CDR1 and CDR2: SGDLS, YYNGEE. There are 14 residues in the CDR3.

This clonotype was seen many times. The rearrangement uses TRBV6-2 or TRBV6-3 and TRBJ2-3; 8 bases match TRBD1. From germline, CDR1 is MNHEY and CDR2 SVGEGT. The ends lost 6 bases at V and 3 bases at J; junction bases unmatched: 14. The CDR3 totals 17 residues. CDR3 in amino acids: CASRRVKPGQATDTQYF. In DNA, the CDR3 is TGTGCCAGCAGGAGGGTCAAGCCGGGACAGGCAACAGATACGCAGTATTTT.

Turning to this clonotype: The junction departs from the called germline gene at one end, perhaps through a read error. The CDR3 sequence: CCARDRAGLLTNEQFF. As DNA, the CDR3 is TGCTGTGCTAGAGATCGGGCGGGACTCCTTACCAATGAGCAGTTCTTC. This rearrangement joins TRBV20-1 to TRBJ2-1; D is possibly TRBD2 (6 bases). The germline gives CDR1 DFQATT, CDR2 SNEGSKA (reference sequence). This CDR3 contains 16 residues.

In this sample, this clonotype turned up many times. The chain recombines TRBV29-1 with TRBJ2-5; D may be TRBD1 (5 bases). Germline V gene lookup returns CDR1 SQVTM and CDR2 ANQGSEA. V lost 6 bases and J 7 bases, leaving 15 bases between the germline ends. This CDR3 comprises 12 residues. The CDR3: CSVTQGSGTQYF. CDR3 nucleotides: TGCAGCGTGACCCAGGGATCAGGGACCCAGTACTTC.

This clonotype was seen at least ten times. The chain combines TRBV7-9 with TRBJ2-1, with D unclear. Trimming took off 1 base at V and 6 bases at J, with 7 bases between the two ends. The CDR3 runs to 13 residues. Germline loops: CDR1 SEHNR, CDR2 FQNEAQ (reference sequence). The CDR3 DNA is TGTGCCAGCAGCTTAGAGGATGCCAATGAGCAGTTCTTC. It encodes CASSLEDANEQFF.

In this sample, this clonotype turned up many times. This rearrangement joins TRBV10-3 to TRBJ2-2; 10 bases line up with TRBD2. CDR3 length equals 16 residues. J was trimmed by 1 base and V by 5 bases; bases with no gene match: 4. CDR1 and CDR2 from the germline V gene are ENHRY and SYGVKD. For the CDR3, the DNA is TGTGCCATCAGTCCTAGCGGGGGCCTGAACACCGGGGAGCTGTTTTTT. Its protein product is CAISPSGGLNTGELFF.

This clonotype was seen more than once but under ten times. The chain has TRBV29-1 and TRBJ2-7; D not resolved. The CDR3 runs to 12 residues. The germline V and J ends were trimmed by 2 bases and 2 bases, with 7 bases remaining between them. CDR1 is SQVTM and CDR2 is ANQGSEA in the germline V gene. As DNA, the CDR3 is TGCAGCGTTGAAACAACTGCCTACGAGCAGTACTTC. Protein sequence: CSVETTAYEQYF.

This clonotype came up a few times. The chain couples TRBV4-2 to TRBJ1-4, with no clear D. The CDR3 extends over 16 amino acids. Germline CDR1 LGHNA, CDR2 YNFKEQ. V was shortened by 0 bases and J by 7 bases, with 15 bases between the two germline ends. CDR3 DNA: TGTGCCAGCAGCCAAGATAGTAACGGAGAATTTGAAAAACTGTTTTTT. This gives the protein CASSQDSNGEFEKLFF.

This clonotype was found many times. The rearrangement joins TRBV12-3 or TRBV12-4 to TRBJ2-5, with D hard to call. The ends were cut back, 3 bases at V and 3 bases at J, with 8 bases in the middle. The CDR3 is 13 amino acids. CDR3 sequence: CASSFRAEETQYF. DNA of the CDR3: TGTGCCAGCAGTTTCAGAGCCGAAGAGACCCAGTACTTC.

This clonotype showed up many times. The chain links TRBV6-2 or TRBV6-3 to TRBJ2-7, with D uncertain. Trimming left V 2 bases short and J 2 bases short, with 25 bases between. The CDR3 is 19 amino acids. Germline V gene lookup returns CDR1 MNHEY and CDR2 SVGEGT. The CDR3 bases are TGTGCCAGCAGTTACCCAAGGCGGCTGCCCGGGCCGGTCGCCTACGAGCAGTACTTC. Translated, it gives CASSYPRRLPGPVAYEQYF.

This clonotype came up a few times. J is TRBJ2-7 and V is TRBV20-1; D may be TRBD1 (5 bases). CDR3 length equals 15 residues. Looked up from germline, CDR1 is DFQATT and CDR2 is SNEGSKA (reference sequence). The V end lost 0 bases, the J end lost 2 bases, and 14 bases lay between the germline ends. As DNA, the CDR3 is TGCAGTGCTAGAGATGGAACAGGTAGAGCCTACGAGCAGTACTTC. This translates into CSARDGTGRAYEQYF.

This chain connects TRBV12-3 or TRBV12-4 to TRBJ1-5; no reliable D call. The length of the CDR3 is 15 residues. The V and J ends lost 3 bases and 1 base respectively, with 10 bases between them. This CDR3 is CASSFLGSSNQPQHF. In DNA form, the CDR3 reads TGTGCCAGCAGTTTTTTAGGGTCGAGCAATCAGCCCCAGCATTTT.

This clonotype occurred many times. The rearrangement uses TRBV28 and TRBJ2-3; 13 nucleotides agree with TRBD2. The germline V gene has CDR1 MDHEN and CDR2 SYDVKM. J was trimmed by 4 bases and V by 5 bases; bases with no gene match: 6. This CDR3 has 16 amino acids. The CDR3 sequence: CASSPRTSGGADTQYF. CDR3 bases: TGTGCCAGCAGTCCCCGGACTAGCGGGGGCGCAGATACGCAGTATTTT. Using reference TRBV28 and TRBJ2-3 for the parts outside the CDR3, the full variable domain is DVKVTQSSRYLVKRTGEKVFLECVQDMDHENMFWYRQDPGLGLRLIYFSYDVKMKEKGDIPEGYSVSREKKERFSLILESASTNQTSMYLCASSPRTSGGADTQYFGPGTRLTVL.

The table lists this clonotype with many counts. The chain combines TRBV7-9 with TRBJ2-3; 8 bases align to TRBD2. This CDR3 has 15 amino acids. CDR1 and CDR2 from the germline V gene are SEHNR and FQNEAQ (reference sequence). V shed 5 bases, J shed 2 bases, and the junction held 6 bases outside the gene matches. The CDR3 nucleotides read TGTGCCAGCAGCCCCGGGAGGGGGAACACAGATACGCAGTATTTT. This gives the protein CASSPGRGNTDTQYF.

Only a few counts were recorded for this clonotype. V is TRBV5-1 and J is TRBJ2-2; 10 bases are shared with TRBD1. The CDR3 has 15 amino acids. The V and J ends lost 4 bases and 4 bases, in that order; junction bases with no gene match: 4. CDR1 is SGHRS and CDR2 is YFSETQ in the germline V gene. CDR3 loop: CASSNRTGGTGELFF. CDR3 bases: TGCGCCAGCAGCAACCGGACAGGGGGCACCGGGGAGCTGTTTTTT.

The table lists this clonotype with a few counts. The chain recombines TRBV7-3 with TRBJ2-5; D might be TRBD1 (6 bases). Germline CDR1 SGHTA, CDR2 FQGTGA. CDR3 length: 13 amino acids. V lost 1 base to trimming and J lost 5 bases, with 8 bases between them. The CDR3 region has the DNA TGTGCCAGCAGCTTAAACAGGGAGGAGACCCAGTACTTC. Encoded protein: CASSLNREETQYF.

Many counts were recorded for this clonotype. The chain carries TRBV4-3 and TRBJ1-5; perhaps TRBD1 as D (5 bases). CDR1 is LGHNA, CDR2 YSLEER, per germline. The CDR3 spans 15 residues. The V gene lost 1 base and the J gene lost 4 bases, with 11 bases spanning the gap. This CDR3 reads CASSQAAWGNQPQHF. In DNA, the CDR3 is TGCGCCAGCAGCCAAGCTGCTTGGGGGAATCAGCCCCAGCATTTT.

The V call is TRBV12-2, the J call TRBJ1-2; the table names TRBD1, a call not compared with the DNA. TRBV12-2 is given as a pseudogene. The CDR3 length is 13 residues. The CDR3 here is CASRLEGGNGYTF. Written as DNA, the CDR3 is TGTGCAAGTCGCTTAGAAGGGGGTAATGGCTACACCTTC.

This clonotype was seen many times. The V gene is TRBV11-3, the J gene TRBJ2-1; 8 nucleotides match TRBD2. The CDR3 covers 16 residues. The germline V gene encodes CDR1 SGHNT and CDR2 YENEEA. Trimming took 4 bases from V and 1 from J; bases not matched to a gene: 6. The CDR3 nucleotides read TGTGCCAGCAGCTCCTGGGTAGCGGGGTCCTACAATGAGCAGTTCTTC. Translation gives CASSSWVAGSYNEQFF.

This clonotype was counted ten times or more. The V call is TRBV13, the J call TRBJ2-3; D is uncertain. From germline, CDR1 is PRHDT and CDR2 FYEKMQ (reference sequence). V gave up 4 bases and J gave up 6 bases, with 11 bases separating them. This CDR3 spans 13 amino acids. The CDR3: CASSSSRGDTQYF. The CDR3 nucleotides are TGTGCCAGCAGCTCAAGCCGTGGGGATACGCAGTATTTT.

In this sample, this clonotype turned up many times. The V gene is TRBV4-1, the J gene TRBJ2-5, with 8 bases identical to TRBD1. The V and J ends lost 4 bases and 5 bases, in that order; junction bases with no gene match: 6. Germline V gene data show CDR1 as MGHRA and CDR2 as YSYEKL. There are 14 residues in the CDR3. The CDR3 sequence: CASSPGQAGETQYF. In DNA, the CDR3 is TGCGCCAGCAGCCCGGGACAGGCTGGGGAGACCCAGTACTTC.

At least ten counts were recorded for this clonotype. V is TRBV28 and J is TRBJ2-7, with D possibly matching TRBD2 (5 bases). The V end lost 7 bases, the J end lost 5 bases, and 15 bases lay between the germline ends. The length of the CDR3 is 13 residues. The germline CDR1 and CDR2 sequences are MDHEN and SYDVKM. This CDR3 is CASIEAGSHEQYF. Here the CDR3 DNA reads TGTGCCAGCATCGAGGCGGGCAGCCACGAGCAGTACTTC.

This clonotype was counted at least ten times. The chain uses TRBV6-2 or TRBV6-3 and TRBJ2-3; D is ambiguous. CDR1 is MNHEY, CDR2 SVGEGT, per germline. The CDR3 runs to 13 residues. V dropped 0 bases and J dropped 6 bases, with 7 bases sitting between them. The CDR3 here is CASSYSIGDTQYF. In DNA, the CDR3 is TGTGCCAGCAGTTACTCGATTGGGGATACGCAGTATTTT.

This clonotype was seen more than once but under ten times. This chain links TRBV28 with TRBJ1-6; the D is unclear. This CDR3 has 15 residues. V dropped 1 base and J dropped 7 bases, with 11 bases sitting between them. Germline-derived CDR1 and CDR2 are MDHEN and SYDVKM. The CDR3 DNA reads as TGTGCCAGCAGTTTATCCGGGTCGGGGAATTCACCCCTCCACTTT. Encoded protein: CASSLSGSGNSPLHF.

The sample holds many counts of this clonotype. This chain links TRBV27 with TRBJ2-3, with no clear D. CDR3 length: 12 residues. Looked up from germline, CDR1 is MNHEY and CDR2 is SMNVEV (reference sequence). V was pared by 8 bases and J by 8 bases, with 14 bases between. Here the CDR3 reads CASATGRSTQYF. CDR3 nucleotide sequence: TGTGCCAGCGCGACGGGCCGAAGTACGCAGTATTTT.